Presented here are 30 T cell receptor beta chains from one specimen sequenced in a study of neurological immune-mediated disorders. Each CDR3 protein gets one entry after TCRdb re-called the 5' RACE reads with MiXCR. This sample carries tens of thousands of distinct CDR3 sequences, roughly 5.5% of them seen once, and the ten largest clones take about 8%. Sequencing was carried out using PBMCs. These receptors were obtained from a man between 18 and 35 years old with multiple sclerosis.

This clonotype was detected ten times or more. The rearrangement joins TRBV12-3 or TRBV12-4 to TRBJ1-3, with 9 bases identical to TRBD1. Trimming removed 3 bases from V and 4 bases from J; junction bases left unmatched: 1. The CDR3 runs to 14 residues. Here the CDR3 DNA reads TGTGCCAGCAGTTTTGACAGGGGGGGAAACACCATATATTTT. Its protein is CASSFDRGGNTIYF.

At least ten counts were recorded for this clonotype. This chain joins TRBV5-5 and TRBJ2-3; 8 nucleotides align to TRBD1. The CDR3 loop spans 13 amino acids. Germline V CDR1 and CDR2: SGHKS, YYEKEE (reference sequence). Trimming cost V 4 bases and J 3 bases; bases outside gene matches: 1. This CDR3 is CASSRQGTDTQYF. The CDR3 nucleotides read TGTGCCAGCAGCCGACAGGGGACAGATACGCAGTATTTT.

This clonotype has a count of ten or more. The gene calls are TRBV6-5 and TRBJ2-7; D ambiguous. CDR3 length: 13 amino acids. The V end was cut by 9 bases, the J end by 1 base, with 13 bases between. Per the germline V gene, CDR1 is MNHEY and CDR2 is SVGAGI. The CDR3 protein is CASQKPGSYEQYF. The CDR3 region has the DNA TGTGCCAGTCAAAAACCCGGGTCCTACGAGCAGTACTTC.

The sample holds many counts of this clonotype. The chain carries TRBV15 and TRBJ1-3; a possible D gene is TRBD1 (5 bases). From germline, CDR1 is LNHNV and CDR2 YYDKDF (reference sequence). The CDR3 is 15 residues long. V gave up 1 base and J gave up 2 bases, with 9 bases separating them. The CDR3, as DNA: TGTGCCACCAGCAGAGGAGGGGTAACTGGAAACACCATATATTTT. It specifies CATSRGGVTGNTIYF.

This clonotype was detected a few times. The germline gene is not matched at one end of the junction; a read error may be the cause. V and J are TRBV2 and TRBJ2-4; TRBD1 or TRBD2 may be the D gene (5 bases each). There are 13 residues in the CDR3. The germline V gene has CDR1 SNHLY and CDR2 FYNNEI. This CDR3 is CASGLEGKKIQYF. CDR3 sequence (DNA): TGTGCCAGCGGCCTTGAGGGGAAAAAAATTCAGTACTTC.

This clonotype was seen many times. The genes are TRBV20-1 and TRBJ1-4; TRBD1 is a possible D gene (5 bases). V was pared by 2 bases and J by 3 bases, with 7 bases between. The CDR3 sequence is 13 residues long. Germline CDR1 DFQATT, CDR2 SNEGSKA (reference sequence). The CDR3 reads CSARKGPNEKLFF. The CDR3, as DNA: TGCAGTGCTAGAAAGGGACCTAATGAAAAACTGTTTTTT.

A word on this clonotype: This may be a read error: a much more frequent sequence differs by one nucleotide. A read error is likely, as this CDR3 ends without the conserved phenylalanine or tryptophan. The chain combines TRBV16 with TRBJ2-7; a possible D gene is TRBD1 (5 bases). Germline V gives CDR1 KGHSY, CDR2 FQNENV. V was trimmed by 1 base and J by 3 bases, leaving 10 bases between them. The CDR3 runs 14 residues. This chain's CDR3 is CASSQFQGVYEQYC. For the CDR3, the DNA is TGTGCCAGCAGCCAATTCCAAGGGGTCTACGAGCAGTACTGC.

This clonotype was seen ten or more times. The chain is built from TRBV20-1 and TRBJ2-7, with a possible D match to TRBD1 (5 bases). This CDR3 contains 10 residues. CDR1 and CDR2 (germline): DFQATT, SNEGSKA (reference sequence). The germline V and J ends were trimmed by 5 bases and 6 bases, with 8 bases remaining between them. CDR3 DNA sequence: TGCAGTGCTCTAGGGGCCGAGCAGTACTTC. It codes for CSALGAEQYF.

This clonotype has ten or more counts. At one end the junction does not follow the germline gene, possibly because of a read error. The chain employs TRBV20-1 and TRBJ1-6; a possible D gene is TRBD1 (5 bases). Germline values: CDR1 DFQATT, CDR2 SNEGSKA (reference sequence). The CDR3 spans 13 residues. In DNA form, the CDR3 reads TGCAGTGCTCAGACCCAGGGAGGGTCACCCCTCAACTTT. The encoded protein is CSAQTQGGSPLNF.

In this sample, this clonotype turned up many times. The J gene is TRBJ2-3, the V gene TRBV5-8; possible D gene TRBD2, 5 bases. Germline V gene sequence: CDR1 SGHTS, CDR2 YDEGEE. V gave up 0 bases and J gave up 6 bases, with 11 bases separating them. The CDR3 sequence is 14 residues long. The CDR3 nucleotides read TGTGCCAGCAGCTTGGTTCGGGGTCCGGATACGCAGTATTTT. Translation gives CASSLVRGPDTQYF.

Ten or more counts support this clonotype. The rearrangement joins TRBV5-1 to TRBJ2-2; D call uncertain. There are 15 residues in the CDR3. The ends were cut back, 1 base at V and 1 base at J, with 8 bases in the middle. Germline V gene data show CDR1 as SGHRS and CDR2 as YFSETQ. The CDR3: CASSLSPGNTGELFF. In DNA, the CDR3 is TGCGCCAGCAGCTTGTCTCCGGGGAACACCGGGGAGCTGTTTTTT.

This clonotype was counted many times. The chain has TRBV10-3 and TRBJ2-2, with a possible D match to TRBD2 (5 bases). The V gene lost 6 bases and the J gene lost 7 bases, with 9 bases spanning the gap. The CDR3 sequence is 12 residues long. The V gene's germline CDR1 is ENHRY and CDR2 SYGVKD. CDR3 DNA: TGTGCCATCAGGTCGGGGTTCGGGGAGCTGTTTTTT. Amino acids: CAIRSGFGELFF.

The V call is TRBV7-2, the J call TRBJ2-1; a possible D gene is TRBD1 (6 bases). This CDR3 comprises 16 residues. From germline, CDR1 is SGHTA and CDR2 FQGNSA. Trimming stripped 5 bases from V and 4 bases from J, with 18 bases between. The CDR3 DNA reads TGTGCCAGCAGCCCGGACAGCGCAGGGTGGTACAATGAGCAGTTCTTC. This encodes CASSPDSAGWYNEQFF.

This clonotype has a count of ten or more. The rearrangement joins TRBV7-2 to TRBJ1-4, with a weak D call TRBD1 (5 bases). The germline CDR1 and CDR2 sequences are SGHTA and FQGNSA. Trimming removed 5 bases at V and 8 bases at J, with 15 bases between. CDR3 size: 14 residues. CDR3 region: CASSPGGLGEKLFF. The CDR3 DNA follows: TGTGCCAGCAGCCCCGGGGGATTAGGCGAAAAACTGTTTTTT.

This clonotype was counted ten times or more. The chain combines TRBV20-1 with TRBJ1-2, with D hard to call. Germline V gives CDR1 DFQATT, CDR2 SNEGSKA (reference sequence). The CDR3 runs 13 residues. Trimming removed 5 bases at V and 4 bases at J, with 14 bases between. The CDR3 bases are TGCAGTGCTGCGGGATCGGGCTTCTATGGCTACACCTTC. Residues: CSAAGSGFYGYTF.

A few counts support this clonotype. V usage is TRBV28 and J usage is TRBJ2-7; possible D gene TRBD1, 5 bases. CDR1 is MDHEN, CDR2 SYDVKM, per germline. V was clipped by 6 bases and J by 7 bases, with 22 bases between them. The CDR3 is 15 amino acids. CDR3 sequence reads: CASSPLTDLFQEQYF. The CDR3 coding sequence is TGTGCCAGCAGCCCATTGACAGACCTCTTCCAAGAGCAGTACTTC.

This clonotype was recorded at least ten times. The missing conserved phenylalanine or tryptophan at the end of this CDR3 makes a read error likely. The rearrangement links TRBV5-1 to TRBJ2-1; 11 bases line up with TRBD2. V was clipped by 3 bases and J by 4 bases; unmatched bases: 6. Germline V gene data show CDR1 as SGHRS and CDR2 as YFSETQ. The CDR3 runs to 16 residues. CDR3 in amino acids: CASSYLAGGTYNEQFN. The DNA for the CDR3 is TGCGCCAGCAGCTACCTAGCGGGGGGTACGTACAATGAGCAGTTCAAC.

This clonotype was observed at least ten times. CDR3 bases: TGTGCCAGCAGTCCTTCGGTACAGGGTTACGAGCAGTACTTC. As protein: CASSPSVQGYEQYF. This chain links TRBV27 with TRBJ2-7, with TRBD1 as a possible D gene (6 bases). V lost 5 bases to trimming and J lost 4 bases, with 15 bases between them. This CDR3 spans 14 amino acids. The V gene's germline CDR1 is MNHEY and CDR2 SMNVEV (reference sequence).

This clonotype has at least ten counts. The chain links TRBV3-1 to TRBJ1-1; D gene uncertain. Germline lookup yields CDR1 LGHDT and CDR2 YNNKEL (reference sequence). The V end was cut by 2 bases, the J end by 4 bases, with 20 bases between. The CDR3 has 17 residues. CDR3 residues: CASSQKWRPSQGTEAFF. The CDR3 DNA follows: TGTGCCAGCAGCCAAAAGTGGAGGCCGTCCCAAGGCACTGAAGCTTTCTTT.

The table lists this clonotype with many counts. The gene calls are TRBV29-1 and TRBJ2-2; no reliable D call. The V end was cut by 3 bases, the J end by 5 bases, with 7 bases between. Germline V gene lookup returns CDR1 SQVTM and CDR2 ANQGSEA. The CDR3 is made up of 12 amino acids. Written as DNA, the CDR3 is TGCAGCGTTGACTTGGCGACCGGGGAGCTGTTTTTT. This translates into CSVDLATGELFF.

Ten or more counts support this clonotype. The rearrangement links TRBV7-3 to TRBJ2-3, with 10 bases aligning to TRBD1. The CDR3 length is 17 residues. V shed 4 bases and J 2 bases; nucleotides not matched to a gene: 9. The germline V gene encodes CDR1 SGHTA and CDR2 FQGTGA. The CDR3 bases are TGTGCCAGCAGCTCAAGCGCCGGGACAGGGGCCACAGATACGCAGTATTTT. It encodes CASSSSAGTGATDTQYF.

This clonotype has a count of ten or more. This chain's CDR3 is CASSLSLRTLPRSYNEQFF. The CDR3 DNA sequence: TGCGCCAGCAGCTTGTCCCTCCGGACTCTCCCGAGATCCTACAATGAGCAGTTCTTC. The rearrangement joins TRBV5-1 to TRBJ2-1; possibly TRBD2 for D (5 bases). The CDR3 sequence is 19 residues long. Trimming took 1 base from V and 1 from J, leaving 21 bases between them. Germline V gives CDR1 SGHRS, CDR2 YFSETQ.

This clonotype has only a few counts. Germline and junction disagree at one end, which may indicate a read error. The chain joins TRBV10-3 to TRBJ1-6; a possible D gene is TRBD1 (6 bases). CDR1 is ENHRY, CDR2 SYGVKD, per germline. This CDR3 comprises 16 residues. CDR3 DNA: TGTGCCATCAGACCTACAGGGAGCTCCTATAATTCACCCCTCAACTTT. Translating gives CAIRPTGSSYNSPLNF.

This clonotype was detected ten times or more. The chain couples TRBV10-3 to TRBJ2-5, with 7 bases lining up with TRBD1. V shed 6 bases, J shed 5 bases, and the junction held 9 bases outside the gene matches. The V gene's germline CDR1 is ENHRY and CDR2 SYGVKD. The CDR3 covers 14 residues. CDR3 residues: CAIRRQGIGETQYF. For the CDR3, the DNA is TGTGCCATCAGGAGACAGGGAATCGGGGAGACCCAGTACTTC.

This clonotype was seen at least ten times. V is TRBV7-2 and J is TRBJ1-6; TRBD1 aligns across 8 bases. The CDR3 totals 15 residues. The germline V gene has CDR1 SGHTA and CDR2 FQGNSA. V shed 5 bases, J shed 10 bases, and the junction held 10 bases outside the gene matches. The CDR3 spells CASSPSGTGQSPLHF. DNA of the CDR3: TGTGCCAGCAGCCCAAGCGGGACAGGACAATCACCCCTCCACTTT.

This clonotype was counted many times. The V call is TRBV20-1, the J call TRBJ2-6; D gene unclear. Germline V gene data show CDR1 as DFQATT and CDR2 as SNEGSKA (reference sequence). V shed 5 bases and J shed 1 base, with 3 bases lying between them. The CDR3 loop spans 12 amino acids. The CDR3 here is CSAGSGANVLTF. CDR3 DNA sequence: TGCAGTGCTGGGTCTGGGGCCAACGTCCTGACTTTC.

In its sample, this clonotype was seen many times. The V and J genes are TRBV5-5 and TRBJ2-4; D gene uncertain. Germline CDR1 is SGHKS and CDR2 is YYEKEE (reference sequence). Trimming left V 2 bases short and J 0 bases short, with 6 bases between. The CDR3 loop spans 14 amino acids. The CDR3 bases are TGTGCCAGCAGCTTATCAGTAGCCAAAAACATTCAGTACTTC. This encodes CASSLSVAKNIQYF.

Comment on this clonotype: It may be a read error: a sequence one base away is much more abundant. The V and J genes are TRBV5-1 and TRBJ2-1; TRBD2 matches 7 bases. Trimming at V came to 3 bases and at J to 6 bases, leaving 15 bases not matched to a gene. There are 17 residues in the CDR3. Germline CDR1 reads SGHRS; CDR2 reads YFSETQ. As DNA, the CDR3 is TGCGCCAGCAGCTCCTCTTTTAGCGGGTTATCTTTCAATGAGCAGTTCTTC. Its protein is CASSSSFSGLSFNEQFF.

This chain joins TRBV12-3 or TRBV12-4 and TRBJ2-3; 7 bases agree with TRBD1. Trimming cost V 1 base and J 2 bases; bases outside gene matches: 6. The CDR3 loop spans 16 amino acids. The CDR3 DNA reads TGTGCCAGCAGTTTAGACCGACAGGGTTCCACAGATACGCAGTATTTT. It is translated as CASSLDRQGSTDTQYF.

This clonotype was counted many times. CDR3 nucleotide sequence: TGTGCCAGCAGTTTCCCAGACAATGAGCAGTTCTTC. Its translation is CASSFPDNEQFF. The chain has TRBV12-3 or TRBV12-4 and TRBJ2-1; D is unclear. Deletions cut 3 bases from V and 5 bases from J, with 5 bases between. CDR3 length: 12 amino acids.